This TCR beta chain stems from a study of human CD8 memory T cell subsets. Comments on this clonotype: Its antigen is undetermined.

Germline V gives CDR1 WSHSY, CDR2 SAAADI. There are 13 residues in the CDR3. Sequencing libraries of TCR beta were made by UMI-labeled 5' RACE. TCRdb re-called the 5' RACE reads and shows each CDR3 protein once, DNA omitted. This sample contains 5,500 to 8,500 distinct CDR3 sequences. Study-level results: Stem-like memory and precursor exhausted T cell populations exhibited comparably high diversity, in distinction to effector memory cells.

This chain links TRBV10-2 with TRBJ2-1; TCRdb gives TRBD1 as the D gene, but with no DNA this cannot be confirmed. Sequenced input: CD8+ T cells from PBMCs. This clonotype originated in a human donor in good health. The CDR3: CASSELPLDEQFF.